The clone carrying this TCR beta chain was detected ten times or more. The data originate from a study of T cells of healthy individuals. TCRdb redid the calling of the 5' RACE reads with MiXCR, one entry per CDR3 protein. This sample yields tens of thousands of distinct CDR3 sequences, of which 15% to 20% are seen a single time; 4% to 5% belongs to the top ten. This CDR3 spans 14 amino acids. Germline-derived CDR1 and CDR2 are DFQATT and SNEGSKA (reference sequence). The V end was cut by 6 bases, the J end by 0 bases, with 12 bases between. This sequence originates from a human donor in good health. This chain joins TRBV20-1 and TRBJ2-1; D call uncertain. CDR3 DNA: TGCAGTGCCAACGGAATCTACTCCTACAATGAGCAGTTCTTC. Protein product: CSANGIYSYNEQFF.